Sequencing of this TCR beta chain was carried out in a study of T-cell reconstitution after alpha-beta-depleted transplantation in children. Study observations and caveats: By one year post-transplant, T-cell counts and diversity largely arose from T cells that were newly produced. Certain patients had high TCRbeta diversity at day 60, and it came from recipient T cells and thymic progenitors that survived. It was reported that alpha-beta T cells came from several hundred expanded graft clones (about two months after transplant).

The V end lost 0 bases, the J end lost 4 bases, and 7 bases lay between the germline ends. Germline V gene data show CDR1 as SGHRS and CDR2 as YFSETQ. The CDR3 sequence is 14 residues long. A library of TCRbeta sequences, prepared with unique molecular identifiers, was generated. TCRdb reprocessed the PCR reads via MiXCR and lists one record per CDR3 protein. The sample carries 120,000 to 150,000 distinct CDR3 sequences, roughly 9% recorded once. This clonotype was picked up a small number of times. Its antigen is unknown. This receptor was taken from a female patient aged 2-15 years who had a stem cell transplant for congenital amegakaryocytic thrombocytopenia, so the T cells may come from the graft donor. This specimen consisted of PBMCs, mostly from graft donor cells, obtained 180 days after TCRalphabeta/CD19-depleted stem cell transplant. This chain uses TRBV5-1 with TRBJ2-2; D call uncertain. The CDR3 here is CASSLGTFTGELFF. The CDR3 coding sequence is TGCGCCAGCAGCTTGGGGACCTTCACCGGGGAGCTGTTTTTT.